This T cell receptor beta chain was observed in a study of blood T cell repertoires in COVID-19. About the study: There were acute and convalescent COVID-19 samples, and they came from the United States, Italy and Spain.

Germline values: CDR1 KGHSH, CDR2 LQKENI. The length of the CDR3 is 13 residues. The germline V and J ends were trimmed by 3 bases and 4 bases, with 10 bases remaining between them. The age range of participants was about 18 to 95 years, with residence in about two dozen US areas. The repertoire was sequenced with immunoSEQ multiplex PCR; TCRdb's copy has only in-frame clones and lacks some. The sample lists roughly 250,000 clones; 83% were seen once. This sequence joins TRBV18 and TRBJ2-7; perhaps TRBD1 as D (5 bases). The sequenced sample was PBMCs or T cells enriched from blood (not recorded which). The TCR comes from a woman in her forties who had been exposed to COVID-19. DNA of the CDR3: TGTGCCAGCTCACCCTCACAGGTTTACGAGCAGTACTTC. This sequence encodes CASSPSQVYEQYF.